Listed here are 32 T cell receptor beta chains from one sample, sequenced in a study of CD8 T cells and mutated HIV epitopes. Peptide stimulation included anti-CD28 and anti-CD49d co-stimulation before sorting CD69+CD137+ CD8+ T cells. Identification of KY11-specific CD8+ T cells used peptide stimulation alone, without HLA class I tetramers. The single-cell library used oligo-dT primers with well-specific UMIs, adapting Smart-seq2 and MARS-Seq. The nested PCR combined template-switch oligo forward primers with barcoded reverse primers for TCR alpha and beta. Each CDR3 protein is one row after TCRdb ran MiXCR on the single-cell sequencing reads. There are about 370 distinct CDR3 sequences in the sample; roughly 32% occur only once, and roughly 76% lies in the top ten. Antigen specificity for these receptors is unknown. This sample comprised CD8+ T cells from blood cultured with an adapted viral peptide, obtained during chronic HIV-1 infection. As for subset: CD69+CD137+ cells after adapted KY11 peptide stimulation. These receptors all stem from a woman aged 18-29 years with HIV-1 infection.

For this clonotype: This is likely a read error, given that the CDR3 carries no conserved phenylalanine or tryptophan at its end. It is unclear where the CDR3 begins or ends on the DNA, so no DNA is shown, and the CDR3 is as TCRdb lists it. V is TRBV29-1 and J is TRBJ2-4; TRBD2, as called in the table, went unchecked against the DNA. CDR1 and CDR2 from the germline V gene are SQVTM and ANQGSEA. The CDR3 spans 14 amino acids, including both terminal residues. CDR3 protein: CSVELQGPWAFFGQ.

The rearrangement uses TRBV11-2 and TRBJ2-7; TRBD1 matches 11 bases. Per germline, CDR1 SGHAT and CDR2 FQNNGV. The V and J ends lost 5 bases and 4 bases, in that order; junction bases with no gene match: 10. The CDR3 spans 16 residues. CDR3 protein: CASSPEDRGLLYEQYF. The CDR3 DNA sequence: TGTGCCAGCAGCCCTGAGGACAGGGGGCTTCTATACGAGCAGTACTTC.

By sample fraction, this clonotype is medium-sized. The chain employs TRBV6-4 and TRBJ2-2; D ambiguous. V was trimmed by 2 bases and J by 3 bases, leaving 4 bases between them. Germline lookup yields CDR1 MRHNA and CDR2 SNTAGT. The CDR3 contains 13 residues. The CDR3 is CASSDRDTGELFF. In DNA form, the CDR3 reads TGTGCCAGCAGTGACAGGGACACCGGGGAGCTGTTTTTT.

The chain uses TRBV20-1 and TRBJ1-4; D perhaps matches TRBD1 (6 bases). The CDR3 contains 12 residues. The germline gives CDR1 DFQATT, CDR2 SNEGSKA (reference sequence). V lost 6 bases and J lost 10, with 15 bases in between. This CDR3 reads CSAGGNEGKLFF. CDR3 nucleotide sequence: TGCAGTGCAGGGGGGAACGAAGGAAAACTGTTTTTT.

V and J are TRBV29-1 and TRBJ2-3; D uncertain. This CDR3 has 13 amino acids. Germline CDR1 reads SQVTM; CDR2 reads ANQGSEA. V dropped 6 bases and J dropped 1 base, with 11 bases sitting between them. CDR3 region: CSVGLLGTDTQYF. For the CDR3, the DNA is TGCAGCGTCGGGCTACTGGGCACAGATACGCAGTATTTT.

Worth noting for this clonotype: In this CDR3 the conserved last residue, phenylalanine or tryptophan, is missing, so a read error is likely. The DNA is omitted, as the CDR3 cannot be located on it reliably, and the CDR3 follows TCRdb's listing. The chain is built from TRBV20-1 and TRBJ2-1; TRBD1, the table's D call, lacks a check against the DNA. Looked up from germline, CDR1 is DFQATT and CDR2 is SNEGSKA (reference sequence). The CDR3 has 14 residues if both end residues are counted. The CDR3 sequence is CSARDQRTDKEQGG.

The J gene is TRBJ2-2, the V gene TRBV12-3 or TRBV12-4; D unresolved. This CDR3 spans 15 amino acids. V was clipped by 4 bases and J by 3 bases, with 12 bases between them. This chain's CDR3 is CASSYTVGHTGELFF. In DNA, the CDR3 is TGTGCCAGCAGTTACACCGTGGGTCACACCGGGGAGCTGTTTTTT.

This clonotype appeared a few times. The chain is built from TRBV11-2 and TRBJ2-1; D is perhaps TRBD2 (5 bases). The CDR3 sequence is 16 residues long. Germline values: CDR1 SGHAT, CDR2 FQNNGV. V lost 3 bases and J 0 bases, leaving 12 bases between the germline ends. This CDR3 is CASSLRRDSSYNEQFF. In DNA form, the CDR3 reads TGTGCCAGCAGCTTGCGACGGGATAGCTCCTACAATGAGCAGTTCTTC.

The V call is TRBV12-3 or TRBV12-4, the J call TRBJ2-7; tentatively, D is TRBD1 or TRBD2 (7 bases each). The CDR3 has 15 amino acids. The germline V and J ends were trimmed by 3 bases and 5 bases, with 17 bases remaining between them. Written as DNA, the CDR3 is TGTGCCAGCAGTTTGGGCCAGGGGGGGCAGGACGAGCAGTACTTC. This gives the protein CASSLGQGGQDEQYF.

The V call is TRBV29-1, the J call TRBJ1-1, with D unclear. This CDR3 is 13 amino acids long. The germline gives CDR1 SQVTM, CDR2 ANQGSEA. In DNA form, the CDR3 reads TGCAGAGTGATCTTACATGGGAACACTGAAGCTTTCTTT. This encodes CRVILHGNTEAFF.

This clonotype was counted between two and nine times. The V gene is TRBV12-3 or TRBV12-4, the J gene TRBJ2-7; D is unresolved. The CDR3 contains 11 residues. Trimming pared 6 bases from V and 3 bases from J, leaving 6 bases between. This CDR3 is CASSTYYEQYF. The CDR3 region has the DNA TGTGCCAGCAGCACTTACTACGAGCAGTACTTC.

As concerns this clonotype: A single base is all that separates this from a far larger clone, so a read error is likely. The rearrangement links TRBV30 to TRBJ2-7; possible D gene TRBD1, 6 bases. CDR1 is GTSNPN, CDR2 SVGIG, per germline (reference sequence). The V end was cut by 8 bases, the J end by 3 bases, with 17 bases between. The length of the CDR3 is 13 residues. CDR3 sequence (DNA): TGTGCCGGCAGTTCGGACAGCTTCTACGAGCAGTACTTC. As protein: CAGSSDSFYEQYF.

This clonotype was detected a few times. A much larger clonotype is one base distant, so this may be a read error. The gene calls are TRBV5-6 and TRBJ2-5, with D perhaps being TRBD1 or TRBD2 (7 bases each). Germline V gives CDR1 SGHDT, CDR2 YYEEEE. There are 12 residues in the CDR3. The CDR3 sequence: CVSSGDSETQYF. The CDR3 nucleotides read TGTGTCAGCAGCGGGGACAGTGAGACCCAGTACTTC.

By its share, this clonotype is hyperexpanded. The gene calls are TRBV20-1 and TRBJ2-2; D gene ambiguous. The DNA end favors TRBJ1-4, so the J call may be wrong. CDR3 length equals 12 residues. Germline assignment: CDR1 DFQATT and CDR2 SNEGSKA (reference sequence). The CDR3 DNA reads as TGCAGTGCTGGAGGGAACGAAGAAAAACTGTTTTTT. Translating gives CSAGGNEEKLFF.

The chain has TRBV27 and TRBJ2-1; weak D call: TRBD2 (5 bases). Germline assignment: CDR1 MNHEY and CDR2 SMNVEV (reference sequence). The germline V and J ends were trimmed by 10 bases and 7 bases, with 14 bases remaining between them. The CDR3 sequence is 12 residues long. CDR3: CATAGMGNEQFF. CDR3 nucleotide sequence: TGTGCCACGGCCGGGATGGGGAATGAGCAGTTCTTC.

This clonotype qualifies as large (0.1 to 1%). The chain recombines TRBV11-2 with TRBJ2-7; D not certain. The CDR3 runs 12 residues. The germline V gene encodes CDR1 SGHAT and CDR2 FQNNGV. Trimming pared 4 bases from V and 6 bases from J, leaving 10 bases between. CDR3 sequence: CASSSLGPEQYF. The CDR3 DNA follows: TGTGCCAGCAGCTCCCTCGGTCCCGAGCAGTACTTC.

This clonotype is medium-sized. The chain recombines TRBV6-5 with TRBJ2-3, with a possible D match to TRBD2 (5 bases). V lost 0 bases and J lost 6, with 7 bases in between. CDR1 and CDR2 from the germline V gene are MNHEY and SVGAGI. The CDR3 spans 13 residues. The CDR3 bases are TGTGCCAGCAGTTACTCCGGGATCGATACGCAGTATTTT. Amino acid sequence: CASSYSGIDTQYF.

This clonotype has only a few counts. V usage is TRBV6-6 and J usage is TRBJ1-5, with no clear D. This CDR3 comprises 13 residues. V lost 2 bases to trimming and J lost 6 bases, with 8 bases between them. In germline, CDR1 is MNHNY, CDR2 SVGAGI (reference sequence). CDR3 sequence (DNA): TGTGCCAGCAGTTACAGGTTGACTCAGCCCCAGCATTTT. This encodes CASSYRLTQPQHF.

As concerns this clonotype: Given a much more abundant clone one base away, this may be a read error. The V gene is TRBV2, the J gene TRBJ2-1; D is possibly TRBD2 (5 bases). Germline loops: CDR1 SNHLY, CDR2 FYNNEI. CDR3 size: 14 residues. CDR3: CASSTRLPYNEQLF. The DNA for the CDR3 is TGTGCCAGCAGTACTAGACTACCTTACAATGAGCAGCTCTTC.

This clonotype was picked up one time. An end of the junction does not agree with germline; a read error may underlie this. DNA for the CDR3: TGCAGTGCTGGAGTGAGCGAAGAAAAGCTGTTTTTT. Its protein product is CSAGVSEEKLFF. V usage is TRBV20-1 and J usage is TRBJ1-4, with D unresolved. The CDR3 has 12 amino acids. Germline V CDR1 and CDR2: DFQATT, SNEGSKA (reference sequence).

In this sample, this clonotype turned up once. Since a far larger clone is one base different, this is likely a read error. The rearrangement links TRBV7-2 to TRBJ1-6, with no clear D. This CDR3 comprises 13 residues. The V gene's germline CDR1 is SGHTA and CDR2 FQGNSA. The CDR3 DNA is TGTGCCAGCAGCTTGGATGGTAATTCACCCCCCCACTTT. Amino acid sequence: CASSLDGNSPPHF.

Turning to this clonotype: The junction shows a germline mismatch at one end, possibly a read error. The J gene is TRBJ2-1, the V gene TRBV27, with D possibly being TRBD2 (5 bases). CDR3 length equals 12 residues. Germline CDR1 and CDR2: MNHEY and SMNVEV (reference sequence). CDR3 sequence reads: CATAGMGNGQFF. CDR3 in DNA: TGTGCCACGGCCGGGATGGGGAATGGGCAGTTCTTC.

This clonotype was picked up a small number of times. V gene TRBV20-1 combines with J gene TRBJ1-5; D remains ambiguous. There are 13 residues in the CDR3. Trimming took 3 bases from V and 8 from J, leaving 14 bases between them. The germline V gene encodes CDR1 DFQATT and CDR2 SNEGSKA (reference sequence). CDR3 DNA sequence: TGCAGTGCTAGGTTGGCGCCTCCTGAGCCCCAGCATTTT. It specifies CSARLAPPEPQHF.

As regards this clonotype: The DNA is omitted, as the CDR3 cannot be located on it reliably, and the CDR3 follows TCRdb's listing. The V and J genes are TRBV20-1 and TRBJ1-5. The CDR3 spans 19 residues, counting both ends. Germline V gene sequence: CDR1 DFQATT, CDR2 SNEGSKA (reference sequence). The CDR3: CSAGGNEEKLFFGSGTQHF.

The chain is built from TRBV6-2 or TRBV6-3 and TRBJ1-4, with D possibly being TRBD1 (5 bases). This CDR3 contains 15 residues. V dropped 5 bases and J dropped 8 bases, with 18 bases sitting between them. The germline V gene has CDR1 MNHEY and CDR2 SVGEGT. CDR3 sequence: CASSPGMGLPEKLFF. The CDR3 DNA is TGTGCCAGCAGTCCAGGGATGGGGCTTCCGGAAAAACTGTTTTTT.

This chain joins TRBV29-1 and TRBJ2-4, with D perhaps matching TRBD1 (6 bases). The V end lost 6 bases, the J end lost 15 bases, and 21 bases lay between the germline ends. Germline assignment: CDR1 SQVTM and CDR2 ANQGSEA. The CDR3 runs 12 residues. This CDR3 is CSVELQGPWAYF. The CDR3, as DNA: TGCAGCGTGGAGCTACAGGGCCCCTGGGCGTACTTC.

On this clonotype itself: A much larger clone lies one base from this, so it may be a read error. The rearrangement uses TRBV11-2 and TRBJ1-1, with no clear D. Germline lookup yields CDR1 SGHAT and CDR2 FQNNGV. The CDR3 runs 13 residues. Here the CDR3 DNA reads TGTGTCAGCAGCTTAGATGGGAACACTGAAGCTTTCTTT. As protein: CVSSLDGNTEAFF.

Within the sample, this clonotype is hyperexpanded (1% or more). The V call is TRBV28, the J call TRBJ1-3; D is possibly TRBD1 (6 bases). Germline V CDR1 and CDR2: MDHEN, SYDVKM. The CDR3 is made up of 14 amino acids. V was shortened by 6 bases and J by 0 bases, with 9 bases between the two germline ends. The DNA for the CDR3 is TGTGCCAGCAGGGGACAAGGCTCTGGAAACACCATATATTTT. Residues: CASRGQGSGNTIYF.

This clonotype appeared a few times. This chain joins TRBV11-2 and TRBJ1-3; D not certain. V shed 2 bases and J shed 0 bases, with 8 bases lying between them. The CDR3 has 15 amino acids. CDR1 and CDR2 from the germline V gene are SGHAT and FQNNGV. Here the CDR3 reads CASSLLVNSGNTIYF. In DNA, the CDR3 is TGTGCCAGCAGCTTATTGGTGAACTCTGGAAACACCATATATTTT. The variable domain in full, completed from reference TRBV11-2 and TRBJ1-3, reads EAGVAQSPRYKIIEKRQSVAFWCNPISGHATLYWYQQILGQGPKLLIQFQNNGVVDDSQLPKDRFSAERLKGVDSTLKIQPAKLEDSAVYLCASSLLVNSGNTIYFGEGSWLTVV.

This sequence joins TRBV6-1 and TRBJ1-4, with D possibly being TRBD1 (5 bases). The CDR3 loop spans 13 amino acids. Germline CDR1 and CDR2: MNHNS and SASEGT. Trimming pared 6 bases from V and 4 bases from J, leaving 9 bases between. The CDR3, as DNA: TGTGCCAGCAGGGAGACAGTTAATGAAAAACTGTTTTTT. It translates to CASRETVNEKLFF.

About this clonotype: Given a far larger clone just one base away, this is likely a sequencing read error. The chain has TRBV11-2 and TRBJ2-7; D possibly corresponds to TRBD2 (5 bases). V lost 4 bases and J 7 bases, leaving 11 bases between the germline ends. Germline CDR1 SGHAT, CDR2 FQNNGV. The CDR3 runs to 12 residues. This chain's CDR3 is CASSSLRDEQYF. In DNA, the CDR3 is TGTGCCAGCAGCTCCTTGAGGGATGAGCAGTACTTC.

Regarding this clonotype: A junction end diverges from the germline sequence, so it may reflect a read error. This chain connects TRBV5-1 to TRBJ2-7, with 10 bases aligning to TRBD1. The CDR3 loop spans 15 amino acids. CDR1 is SGHRS and CDR2 is YFSETQ in the germline V gene. The CDR3 region is CASSLGGQGAYEQYF. In nucleotides, the CDR3 is TGTGCCAGCAGCTTGGGTGGACAGGGGGCCTACGAGCAGTACTTC.